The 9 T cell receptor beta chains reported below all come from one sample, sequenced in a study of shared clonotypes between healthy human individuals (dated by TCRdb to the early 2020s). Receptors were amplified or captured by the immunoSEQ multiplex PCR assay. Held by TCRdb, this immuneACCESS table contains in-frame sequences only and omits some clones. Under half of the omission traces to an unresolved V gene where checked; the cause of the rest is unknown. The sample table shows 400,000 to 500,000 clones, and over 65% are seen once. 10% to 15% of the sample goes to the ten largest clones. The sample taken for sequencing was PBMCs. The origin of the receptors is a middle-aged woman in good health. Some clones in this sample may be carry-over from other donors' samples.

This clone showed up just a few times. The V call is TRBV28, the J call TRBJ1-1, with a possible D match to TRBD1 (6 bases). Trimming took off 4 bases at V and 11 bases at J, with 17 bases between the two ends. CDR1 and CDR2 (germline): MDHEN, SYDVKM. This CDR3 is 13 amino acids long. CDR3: CASSSPPRGGAFF. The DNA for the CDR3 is TGTGCCAGCAGTTCACCGCCGAGGGGGGGGGCTTTCTTT.

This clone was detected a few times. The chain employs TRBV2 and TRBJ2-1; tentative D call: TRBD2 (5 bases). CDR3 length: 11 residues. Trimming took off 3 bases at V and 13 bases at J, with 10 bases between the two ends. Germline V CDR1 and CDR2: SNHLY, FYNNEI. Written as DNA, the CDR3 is TGTGCCAGCAGTGAGCTAGCCTACCAGTTCTTC. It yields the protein CASSELAYQFF.

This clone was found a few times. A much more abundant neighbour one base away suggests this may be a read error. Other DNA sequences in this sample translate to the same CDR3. The CDR3 spells CASSVGGAKNIQYF. The CDR3 DNA is TGTGCCAGCAGCGTAGGGGGAGCCAAAAACATTCAGTACTTC. V gene TRBV9 combines with J gene TRBJ2-4; unclear D gene. This CDR3 contains 14 residues. The ends were cut back, 0 bases at V and 0 bases at J, with 4 bases in the middle. Germline-derived CDR1 and CDR2 are SGDLS and YYNGEE.

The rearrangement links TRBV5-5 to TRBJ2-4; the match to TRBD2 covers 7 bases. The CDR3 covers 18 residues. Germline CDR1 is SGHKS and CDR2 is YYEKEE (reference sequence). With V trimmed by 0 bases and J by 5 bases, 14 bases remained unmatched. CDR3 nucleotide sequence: TGTGCCAGCAGCTTGGCCTTTTTACTAGCGCCCCCGGAAAACATTCAGTACTTC. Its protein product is CASSLAFLLAPPENIQYF.

The CDR3 sequence: CASNPVLRAGYTF. The CDR3 DNA sequence: TGTGCCAGCAACCCAGTCCTCCGCGCTGGCTACACCTTC. The chain has TRBV2 and TRBJ1-2; D is undetermined. Looked up from germline, CDR1 is SNHLY and CDR2 is FYNNEI. V lost 7 bases and J 7 bases, leaving 16 bases between the germline ends. This CDR3 is 13 amino acids long. Supplemented by reference TRBV2 and TRBJ1-2, the full variable domain reads EPEVTQTPSHQVTQMGQEVILRCVPISNHLYFYWYRQILGQKVEFLVSFYNNEISEKSEIFDDQFSVERPDGSNFTLKIRSTKLEDSAMYFCASNPVLRAGYTFGSGTRLTVV.

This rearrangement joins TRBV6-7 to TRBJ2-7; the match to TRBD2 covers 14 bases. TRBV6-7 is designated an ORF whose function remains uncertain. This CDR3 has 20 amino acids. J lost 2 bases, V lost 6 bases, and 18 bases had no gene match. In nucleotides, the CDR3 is TGTGCCAGCAGCCCCAGCAGAAGACTAGCGGGAGGGCCCTCGCCCTACGAGCAGTACTTC. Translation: CASSPSRRLAGGPSPYEQYF.

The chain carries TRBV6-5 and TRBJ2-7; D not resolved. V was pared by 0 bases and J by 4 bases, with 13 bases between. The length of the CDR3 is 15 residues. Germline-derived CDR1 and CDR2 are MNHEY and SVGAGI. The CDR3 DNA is TGTGCCAGCAGTTACTCGAGTGGCAGAGAGTACGAGCAGTACTTC. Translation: CASSYSSGREYEQYF.

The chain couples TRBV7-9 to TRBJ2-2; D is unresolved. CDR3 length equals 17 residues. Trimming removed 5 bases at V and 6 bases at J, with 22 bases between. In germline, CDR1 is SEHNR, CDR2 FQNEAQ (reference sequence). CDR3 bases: TGTGCCAGCAGCCGCTCCACCCGACTGGTCGGCGCCGGGGAGCTGTTTTTT. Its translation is CASSRSTRLVGAGELFF.

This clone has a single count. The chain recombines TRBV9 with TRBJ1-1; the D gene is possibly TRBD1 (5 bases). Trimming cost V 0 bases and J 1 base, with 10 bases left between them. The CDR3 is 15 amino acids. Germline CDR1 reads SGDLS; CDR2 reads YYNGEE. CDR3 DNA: TGTGCCAGCAGCGTAGTTACGGGGCAGAACACTGAAGCTTTCTTT. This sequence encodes CASSVVTGQNTEAFF.